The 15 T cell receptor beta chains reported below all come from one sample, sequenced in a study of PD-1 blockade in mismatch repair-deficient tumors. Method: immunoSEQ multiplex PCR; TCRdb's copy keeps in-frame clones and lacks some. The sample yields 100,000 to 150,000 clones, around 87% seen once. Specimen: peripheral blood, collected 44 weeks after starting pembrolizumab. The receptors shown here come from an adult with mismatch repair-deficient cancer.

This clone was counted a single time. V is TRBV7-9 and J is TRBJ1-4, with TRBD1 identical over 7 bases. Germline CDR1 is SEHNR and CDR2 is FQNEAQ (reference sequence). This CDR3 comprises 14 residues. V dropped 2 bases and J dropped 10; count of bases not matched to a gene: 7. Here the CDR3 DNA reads TGTGCCAGCAGCTTACCAGGGACAGTGGGAAAACTGTTTTTT. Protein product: CASSLPGTVGKLFF.

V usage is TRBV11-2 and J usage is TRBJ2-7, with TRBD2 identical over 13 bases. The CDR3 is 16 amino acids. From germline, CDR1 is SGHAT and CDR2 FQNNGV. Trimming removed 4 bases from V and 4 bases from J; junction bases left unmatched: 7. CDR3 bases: TGTGCCAGCAGCTCAGCGGGACTAGCGGGGATGTACGAGCAGTACTTC. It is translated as CASSSAGLAGMYEQYF.

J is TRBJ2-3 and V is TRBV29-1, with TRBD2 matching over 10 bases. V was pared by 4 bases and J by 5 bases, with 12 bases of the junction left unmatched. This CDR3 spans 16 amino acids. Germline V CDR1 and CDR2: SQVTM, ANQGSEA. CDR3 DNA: TGCAGCGTTGGGGGGGCTAGGAGCGGGAGGGGAGATACGCAGTATTTT. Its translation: CSVGGARSGRGDTQYF.

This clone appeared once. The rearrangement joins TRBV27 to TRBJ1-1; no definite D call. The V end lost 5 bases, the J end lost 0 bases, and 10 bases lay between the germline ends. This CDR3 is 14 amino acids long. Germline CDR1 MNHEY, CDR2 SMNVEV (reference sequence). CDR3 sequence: CASSPLGMNTEAFF. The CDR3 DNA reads TGTGCCAGCAGTCCCCTGGGAATGAACACTGAAGCTTTCTTT.

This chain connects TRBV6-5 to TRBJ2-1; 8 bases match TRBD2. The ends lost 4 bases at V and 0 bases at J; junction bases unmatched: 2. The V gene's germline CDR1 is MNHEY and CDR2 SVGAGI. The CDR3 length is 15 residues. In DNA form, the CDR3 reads TGTGCCAGCAGTTTAGCGGGGAACTCCTACAATGAGCAGTTCTTC. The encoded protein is CASSLAGNSYNEQFF.

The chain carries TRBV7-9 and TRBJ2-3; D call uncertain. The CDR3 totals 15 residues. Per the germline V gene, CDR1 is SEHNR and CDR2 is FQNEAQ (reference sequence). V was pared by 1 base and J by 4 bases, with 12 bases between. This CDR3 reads CASSLGAPSADTQYF. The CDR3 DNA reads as TGTGCCAGCAGCTTAGGGGCTCCTAGTGCAGATACGCAGTATTTT.

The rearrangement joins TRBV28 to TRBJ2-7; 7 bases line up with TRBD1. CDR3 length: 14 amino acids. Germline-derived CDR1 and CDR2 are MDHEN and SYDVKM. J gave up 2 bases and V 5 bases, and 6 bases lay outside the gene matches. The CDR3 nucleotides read TGTGCCAGCAGTCCAGGGGGAACGACCTACGAGCAGTACTTC. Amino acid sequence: CASSPGGTTYEQYF.

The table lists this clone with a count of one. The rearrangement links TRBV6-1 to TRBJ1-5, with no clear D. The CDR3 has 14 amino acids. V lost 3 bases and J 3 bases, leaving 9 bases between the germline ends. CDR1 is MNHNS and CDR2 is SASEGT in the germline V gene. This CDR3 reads CASSDRPPNQPQHF. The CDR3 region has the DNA TGTGCCAGCAGTGACCGACCGCCCAATCAGCCCCAGCATTTT.

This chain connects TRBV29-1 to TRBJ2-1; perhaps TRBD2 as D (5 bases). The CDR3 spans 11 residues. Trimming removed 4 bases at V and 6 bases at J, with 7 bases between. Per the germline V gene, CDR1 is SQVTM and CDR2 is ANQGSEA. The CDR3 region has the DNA TGCAGCGTTGGTCGGGGCAATGAGCAGTTCTTC. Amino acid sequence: CSVGRGNEQFF.

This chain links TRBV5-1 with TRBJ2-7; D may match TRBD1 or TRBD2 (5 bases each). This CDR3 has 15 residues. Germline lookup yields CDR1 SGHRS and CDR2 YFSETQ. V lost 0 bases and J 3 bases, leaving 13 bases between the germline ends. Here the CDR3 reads CASSLAGAPNYEQYF. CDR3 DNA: TGCGCCAGCAGCTTGGCCGGGGCCCCGAACTACGAGCAGTACTTC.

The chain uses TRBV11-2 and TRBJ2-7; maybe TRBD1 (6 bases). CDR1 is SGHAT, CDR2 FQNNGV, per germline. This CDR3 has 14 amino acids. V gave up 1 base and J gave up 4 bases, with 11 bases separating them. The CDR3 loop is CASSLATGSYEQYF. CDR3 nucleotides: TGTGCCAGCAGCTTAGCTACAGGGTCGTACGAGCAGTACTTC.

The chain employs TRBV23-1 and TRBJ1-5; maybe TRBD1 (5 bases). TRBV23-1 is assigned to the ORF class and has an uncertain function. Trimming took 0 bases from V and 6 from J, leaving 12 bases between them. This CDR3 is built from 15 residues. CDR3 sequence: CASSQSDQGRQPQHF. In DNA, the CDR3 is TGCGCCAGCAGTCAATCGGATCAGGGACGTCAGCCCCAGCATTTT.

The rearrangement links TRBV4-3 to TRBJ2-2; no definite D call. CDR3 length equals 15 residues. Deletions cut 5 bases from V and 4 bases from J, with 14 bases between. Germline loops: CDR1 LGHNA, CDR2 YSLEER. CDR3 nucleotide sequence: TGCGCCAGCAGCACCGTCTTTAGAAGCACCGGGGAGCTGTTTTTT. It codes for CASSTVFRSTGELFF.

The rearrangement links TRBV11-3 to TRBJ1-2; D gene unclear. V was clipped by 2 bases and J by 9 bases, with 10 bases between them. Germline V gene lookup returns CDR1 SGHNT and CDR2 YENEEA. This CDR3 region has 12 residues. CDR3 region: CASSLQRERYTF. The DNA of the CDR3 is TGTGCCAGCAGCTTACAAAGGGAACGCTACACCTTC.

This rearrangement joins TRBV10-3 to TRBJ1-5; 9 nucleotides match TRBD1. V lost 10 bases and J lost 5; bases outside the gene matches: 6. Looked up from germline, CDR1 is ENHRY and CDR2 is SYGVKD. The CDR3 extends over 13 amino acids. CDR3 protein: CATTDRGDQPQHF. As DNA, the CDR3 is TGTGCCACCACGGACAGGGGAGATCAGCCCCAGCATTTT.